This entry concerns a single T cell receptor (beta chain). This CDR3 comprises 19 residues. Trimming took off 1 base at V and 0 bases at J, with 16 bases between the two ends. Germline V CDR1 and CDR2: KGHSH, LQKENI. TCRdb keeps only in-frame clones here, not all; method: immunoSEQ multiplex PCR. The sample yields 150,000 to 200,000 clones, roughly nine tenths seen once. This sample was included in a study of blood T cell repertoires in COVID-19. This clonotype was sampled from a man in his 70s with active or convalescent COVID-19. This chain joins TRBV18 and TRBJ2-6; perhaps TRBD1 as D (5 bases). Material: peripheral blood. The CDR3, as DNA: TGTGCCAGCTCACCACGAGGTGACAGCTTCCTCTCTGGGGCCAACGTCCTGACTTTC. Translated: CASSPRGDSFLSGANVLTF.